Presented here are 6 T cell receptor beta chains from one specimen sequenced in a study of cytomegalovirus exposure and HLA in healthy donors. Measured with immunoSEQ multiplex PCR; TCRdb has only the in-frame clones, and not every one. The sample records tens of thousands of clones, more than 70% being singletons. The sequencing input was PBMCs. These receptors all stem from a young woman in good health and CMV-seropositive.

The CDR3 DNA sequence: TGTGCCAGCAGTACGAACGACAGGGGGAGTACTGAAGCTTTCTTT. It translates to CASSTNDRGSTEAFF. The chain carries TRBV6-5 and TRBJ1-1; 9 bases fit TRBD1. V lost 5 bases, J lost 5 bases, and 9 bases stayed unmatched. The CDR3 extends over 15 amino acids. Germline values: CDR1 MNHEY, CDR2 SVGAGI.

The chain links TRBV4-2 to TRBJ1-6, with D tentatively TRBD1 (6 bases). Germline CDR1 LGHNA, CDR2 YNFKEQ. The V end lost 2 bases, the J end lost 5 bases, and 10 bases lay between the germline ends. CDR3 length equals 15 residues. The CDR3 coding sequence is TGTGCCAGCAGCCAACTCGGACAGAATAATTCACCCCTCCACTTT. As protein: CASSQLGQNNSPLHF.

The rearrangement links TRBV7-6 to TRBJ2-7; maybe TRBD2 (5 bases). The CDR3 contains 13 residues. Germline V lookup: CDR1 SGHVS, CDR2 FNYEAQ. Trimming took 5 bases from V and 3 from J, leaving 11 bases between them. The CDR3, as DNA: TGTGCCAGCAGCCCCTCCCGGGGCTACGAGCAGTACTTC. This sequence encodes CASSPSRGYEQYF.

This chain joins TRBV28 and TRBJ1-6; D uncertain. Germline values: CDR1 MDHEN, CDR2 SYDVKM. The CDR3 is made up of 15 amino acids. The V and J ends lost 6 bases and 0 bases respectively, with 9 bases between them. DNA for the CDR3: TGTGCCAGCAGGGTAGGGAGCTCCTATAATTCACCCCTCCACTTT. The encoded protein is CASRVGSSYNSPLHF.

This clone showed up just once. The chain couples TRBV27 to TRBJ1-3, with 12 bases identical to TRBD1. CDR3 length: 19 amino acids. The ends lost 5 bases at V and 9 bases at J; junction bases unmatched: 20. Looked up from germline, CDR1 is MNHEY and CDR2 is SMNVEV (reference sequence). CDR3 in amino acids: CASSLEGPGQGAQGFTIYF. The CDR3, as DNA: TGTGCCAGCAGTCTAGAGGGTCCGGGACAGGGGGCGCAAGGGTTCACCATATATTTT.

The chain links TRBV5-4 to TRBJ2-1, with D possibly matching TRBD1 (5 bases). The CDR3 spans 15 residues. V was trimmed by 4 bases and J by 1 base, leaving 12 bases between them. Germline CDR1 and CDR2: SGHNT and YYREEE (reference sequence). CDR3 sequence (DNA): TGTGCCAGCAGCAATCAGGGATTGTCCTACAATGAGCAGTTCTTC. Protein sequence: CASSNQGLSYNEQFF.